This TCR beta chain stems from a study of T cell responses to AZD1222 COVID-19 vaccine. Study-level findings and limits: Along spike, vaccine-associated CD4 TCRs were found throughout, with dominance at 160-218 and 743-854. Of spike-specific TCRs, nearly half reportedly target regions left unmutated in variants. In all cases, repertoires were sampled only after the peak T cell response.

This CDR3 region has 14 residues. Germline V gene data show CDR1 as SGHRS and CDR2 as YFSETQ. The trim removed 4 bases at V and 7 bases at J, leaving 10 bases unmatched. Notes on this clone: Its antigen is as yet unknown.

TCRdb's copy holds only in-frame clones and misses some; the assay was immunoSEQ multiplex PCR. The repertoire has more than 130,000 clones, roughly nine tenths of them found once; the top ten carry about 3.5%. This clonotype originated in an adult in good health. J is TRBJ1-2 and V is TRBV5-1, with TRBD1 identical over 7 bases. Here the sequenced sample was peripheral blood, taken on day 0 of AZD1222 vaccination. CDR3 protein: CASSETQGVGGYTF. The CDR3 region has the DNA TGCGCCAGCAGCGAAACGCAGGGGGTAGGTGGCTACACCTTC.